Each of the 29 T cell receptor beta chains below was sequenced from the same sample in a study of blood T cell repertoires in COVID-19. Sequencing was performed with immunoSEQ multiplex PCR; in TCRdb, only in-frame clones are kept and a portion is missing. The repertoire holds some 340,000 clones, with 90% as singletons. Sequencing used PBMCs or T cells enriched from blood (not recorded which). These receptors originate from a woman in her thirties who had been exposed to COVID-19.

The CDR3 region has the DNA TGTGCCAGCAGCATCAGGGGGTTTGAGCAGTTCTTC. Translation: CASSIRGFEQFF. The chain carries TRBV7-9 and TRBJ2-1; 7 bases are a match to TRBD1. This CDR3 has 12 residues. CDR1 and CDR2 (germline): SEHNR, FQNEAQ (reference sequence). V shed 5 bases and J 9 bases; nucleotides not matched to a gene: 4.

J is TRBJ2-1 and V is TRBV23-1, with a possible D match to TRBD2 (6 bases). TRBV23-1 is annotated as an ORF whose role is uncertain. V was clipped by 2 bases and J by 9 bases, with 14 bases between them. The CDR3 sequence is 14 residues long. CDR3 DNA: TGCGCCAGCAGTCAAATCCTCCCTAGCGTTGAGCAGTTCTTC. This sequence encodes CASSQILPSVEQFF.

The rearrangement uses TRBV6-5 and TRBJ2-7; a weak D match, TRBD1 (6 bases). The CDR3 has 14 amino acids. V was pared by 9 bases and J by 0 bases, with 15 bases between. Germline V CDR1 and CDR2: MNHEY, SVGAGI. The CDR3 DNA is TGTGCCAGTACAGGGCACCCCAGCTCCTACGAGCAGTACTTC. Translation gives CASTGHPSSYEQYF.

This sequence joins TRBV19 and TRBJ1-1; tentatively, D is TRBD1 (6 bases). The V end was cut by 6 bases, the J end by 4 bases, with 9 bases between. Germline lookup yields CDR1 LNHDA and CDR2 SQIVND (reference sequence). The CDR3 consists of 12 residues. CDR3 sequence (DNA): TGTGCCAGTAGACAGGGAATCACTGAAGCTTTCTTT. It codes for CASRQGITEAFF.

The genes are TRBV5-1 and TRBJ2-5; 11 bases agree with TRBD1. J lost 5 bases, V lost 4 bases, and 7 bases had no gene match. This CDR3 contains 15 residues. Looked up from germline, CDR1 is SGHRS and CDR2 is YFSETQ. DNA for the CDR3: TGCGCCAGCAGCCCAAGGACAGGGGGCATCGAGACCCAGTACTTC. This gives the protein CASSPRTGGIETQYF.

V usage is TRBV19 and J usage is TRBJ1-5; weak D call: TRBD1 (5 bases). V was pared by 0 bases and J by 7 bases, with 13 bases between. Germline V gene lookup returns CDR1 LNHDA and CDR2 SQIVND (reference sequence). The CDR3 sequence is 15 residues long. Here the CDR3 DNA reads TGTGCCAGTAGTATAGATCGGGCAGGGAGGCAGCCCCAGCATTTT. Translating it yields CASSIDRAGRQPQHF.

V gene TRBV5-4 combines with J gene TRBJ2-1; TRBD2 aligns across 12 bases. The ends lost 4 bases at V and 0 bases at J; junction bases unmatched: 8. The CDR3 has 18 residues. Germline CDR1 is SGHNT and CDR2 is YYREEE (reference sequence). The CDR3 region has the DNA TGTGCCAGCAGCGCGGCTAGCGGGGGGGACTCCTCCTACAATGAGCAGTTCTTC. Translation: CASSAASGGDSSYNEQFF.

The chain is built from TRBV29-1 and TRBJ1-2; D call uncertain. The CDR3 is made up of 13 amino acids. The germline CDR1 and CDR2 sequences are SQVTM and ANQGSEA. Between the trimmed V and J ends, which lost 4 bases and 4 bases, there was a span of 13 bases. CDR3 bases: TGCAGCGTTGGGGCCTACGAGGGCTATGGCTACACCTTC. It codes for CSVGAYEGYGYTF.

The chain carries TRBV7-3 and TRBJ1-1; D is uncertain. Between the trimmed V and J ends, which lost 2 bases and 2 bases, there was a span of 6 bases. The CDR3 totals 13 residues. The germline V gene encodes CDR1 SGHTA and CDR2 FQGTGA. As DNA, the CDR3 is TGTGCCAGCAGCTTAGGCTCCAACACTGAAGCTTTCTTT. The encoded protein is CASSLGSNTEAFF.

V is TRBV9 and J is TRBJ1-2; D uncertain. The V gene's germline CDR1 is SGDLS and CDR2 YYNGEE. This CDR3 region has 13 residues. V was pared by 3 bases and J by 8 bases, with 14 bases between. CDR3 in amino acids: CASSAESYWGYTF. In DNA form, the CDR3 reads TGTGCCAGCAGCGCCGAGAGCTATTGGGGCTACACCTTC.

This CDR3 is CASSPKDRDEQYF. The CDR3 bases are TGTGCCAGCAGCCCAAAAGACCGGGACGAGCAGTACTTC. The chain links TRBV7-9 to TRBJ2-7; D gene uncertain. CDR3 length equals 13 residues. V was pared by 5 bases and J by 5 bases, with 13 bases between. Per germline, CDR1 SEHNR and CDR2 FQNEAQ (reference sequence).

V and J are TRBV6-5 and TRBJ2-5, with TRBD1 matching 7 bases. V shed 6 bases and J 4 bases; nucleotides not matched to a gene: 8. Per germline, CDR1 MNHEY and CDR2 SVGAGI. CDR3 size: 14 residues. In DNA, the CDR3 is TGTGCCAGCAGGACAGGGATGGACGGAGAGACCCAGTACTTC. Amino acids: CASRTGMDGETQYF.

J is TRBJ1-5 and V is TRBV7-9; D perhaps matches TRBD1 (6 bases). The CDR3 is 16 residues long. Trimming cost V 3 bases and J 4 bases, with 16 bases left between them. Looked up from germline, CDR1 is SEHNR and CDR2 is FQNEAQ (reference sequence). CDR3 DNA sequence: TGTGCCAGCAGCTTGAGGAACAGGGTAGGTAATCAGCCCCAGCATTTT. Its protein is CASSLRNRVGNQPQHF.

The rearrangement links TRBV7-2 to TRBJ1-2; weak D call: TRBD1 (5 bases). The V and J ends lost 1 base and 6 bases respectively, with 15 bases between them. CDR1 SGHTA and CDR2 FQGNSA come from the germline V gene. The CDR3 is 15 amino acids. This CDR3 reads CASSLGPKRGNGYTF. The CDR3 DNA reads as TGTGCCAGCAGCTTAGGGCCGAAACGGGGGAATGGCTACACCTTC.

This rearrangement joins TRBV3-1 (or the pseudogene TRBV3-2) to TRBJ1-2; D remains ambiguous. The CDR3 contains 12 residues. V gave up 4 bases and J gave up 4 bases, with 7 bases separating them. Looked up from germline, CDR1 is LGHDT and CDR2 is YNNKEL (reference sequence). The CDR3 here is CASSLQSYGYTF. CDR3 DNA sequence: TGTGCCAGCAGCCTTCAGTCCTATGGCTACACCTTC.

The chain has TRBV2 and TRBJ1-1; 8 positions agree with TRBD1. Germline assignment: CDR1 SNHLY and CDR2 FYNNEI. The CDR3 runs to 15 residues. Germline trimming cut 1 base from V and 5 bases from J; bases unmatched to any gene: 6. Here the CDR3 reads CASSEEPGTGTEAFF. As DNA, the CDR3 is TGTGCCAGCAGTGAAGAACCCGGGACAGGTACTGAAGCTTTCTTT.

As concerns this clone: A junction end diverges from the germline sequence, so it may reflect a read error. This chain joins TRBV3-1 (or the pseudogene TRBV3-2) and TRBJ1-2, with 8 bases identical to TRBD1. This CDR3 is built from 14 residues. Germline assignment: CDR1 LGHDT and CDR2 YNNKEL (reference sequence). The CDR3 DNA sequence: TGTGCCAGCAGACAAGGGACAGGAAACTATGGCTACACCTTC. It yields the protein CASRQGTGNYGYTF.

This sequence joins TRBV7-8 and TRBJ2-7; 10 positions match TRBD2. CDR1 SGHVS and CDR2 FQNEAQ come from the germline V gene. V was pared by 6 bases and J by 4 bases, with 6 bases of the junction left unmatched. This CDR3 comprises 14 residues. The CDR3 protein is CASSYGLAAYEQYF. In DNA, the CDR3 is TGTGCCAGCAGTTATGGACTAGCGGCATACGAGCAGTACTTC.

This clone was recorded once. This chain uses TRBV7-8 with TRBJ2-1, with 10 bases identical to TRBD2. V was pared by 5 bases and J by 4 bases, with 17 bases of the junction left unmatched. There are 19 residues in the CDR3. CDR1 SGHVS and CDR2 FQNEAQ come from the germline V gene. Here the CDR3 reads CASSPLSTSGFAAYNEQFF. The CDR3 DNA follows: TGTGCCAGCAGCCCTCTCTCGACTAGCGGGTTTGCCGCATACAATGAGCAGTTCTTC.

The chain recombines TRBV2 with TRBJ2-2, with 7 bases that match TRBD1. The CDR3 loop spans 14 amino acids. V lost 6 bases and J lost 6; bases outside the gene matches: 7. CDR1 SNHLY and CDR2 FYNNEI come from the germline V gene. CDR3 coding DNA: TGTGCCAGCAGCCCCGGACAGGCCGCCGGGGAGCTGTTTTTT. Encoded protein: CASSPGQAAGELFF.

This clone has more than one count but fewer than ten. The chain couples TRBV2 to TRBJ1-5; D gene uncertain. V lost 4 bases, J lost 5 bases, and 6 bases lay in between. The CDR3 covers 12 residues. Germline CDR1 and CDR2: SNHLY and FYNNEI. The CDR3 region has the DNA TGTGCCAGCAGTGGAACGGATCAGCCCCAGCATTTT. It encodes CASSGTDQPQHF.

The rearrangement links TRBV2 to TRBJ1-3; TRBD1 aligns across 7 bases. The germline CDR1 and CDR2 sequences are SNHLY and FYNNEI. Germline trimming cut 8 bases from V and 9 bases from J; bases unmatched to any gene: 4. This CDR3 spans 11 amino acids. The CDR3 here is CASDPGGTIYF. CDR3 nucleotide sequence: TGTGCCAGCGATCCAGGGGGCACCATATATTTT.

The V gene is TRBV4-2, the J gene TRBJ2-3; perhaps TRBD2 as D (6 bases). The length of the CDR3 is 18 residues. Deletions cut 0 bases from V and 6 bases from J, with 22 bases between. The germline V gene encodes CDR1 LGHNA and CDR2 YNFKEQ. This chain's CDR3 is CASSQDWRGVGAIDTQYF. The CDR3 DNA is TGTGCCAGCAGCCAAGATTGGCGGGGAGTGGGAGCGATCGATACGCAGTATTTT.

The V gene is TRBV19, the J gene TRBJ2-7, with D perhaps matching TRBD2 (7 bases). Trimming took 3 bases from V and 2 from J, leaving 14 bases between them. Germline CDR1 LNHDA, CDR2 SQIVND (reference sequence). This CDR3 contains 15 residues. For the CDR3, the DNA is TGTGCCAGTAGTATCGGAGGGGGGGTTACCTACGAGCAGTACTTC. Protein sequence: CASSIGGGVTYEQYF.

CDR3: CASSFEGSTGYTF. The DNA of the CDR3 is TGCGCCAGCAGCTTCGAAGGGAGTACTGGCTACACCTTC. The chain recombines TRBV5-1 with TRBJ1-2, with D hard to call. This CDR3 is 13 amino acids long. The ends were cut back, 2 bases at V and 7 bases at J, with 12 bases in the middle. In germline, CDR1 is SGHRS, CDR2 YFSETQ.

This clone came up a few times. The rearrangement joins TRBV7-2 to TRBJ2-1; 9 bases match TRBD2. The CDR3 loop spans 19 amino acids. V trimming: 2 bases; J trimming: 3 bases; junction bases outside the gene matches: 14. Germline lookup yields CDR1 SGHTA and CDR2 FQGNSA. The CDR3 DNA reads as TGTGCCAGCAGCTTAATCGGAAGAAGGCTAGCGGGGTTCTACAATGAGCAGTTCTTC. It yields the protein CASSLIGRRLAGFYNEQFF.

V usage is TRBV10-3 and J usage is TRBJ1-1; a possible D gene is TRBD1 (6 bases). The CDR3 is 15 residues long. Trimming cost V 4 bases and J 1 base, with 13 bases left between them. CDR1 is ENHRY and CDR2 is SYGVKD in the germline V gene. The CDR3 DNA reads TGTGCCATCAGTGGTTACAGGGATACGAACACTGAAGCTTTCTTT. Its translation: CAISGYRDTNTEAFF.

The rearrangement uses TRBV5-4 and TRBJ1-1; 9 nucleotides align to TRBD1. The CDR3 consists of 13 residues. The germline V gene has CDR1 SGHNT and CDR2 YYREEE (reference sequence). With V trimmed by 1 base and J by 10 bases, 5 bases remained unmatched. The CDR3 DNA reads TGTGCCAGCAGCTTGTGGGGACAGGGCCCAGCTTTCTTT. This sequence encodes CASSLWGQGPAFF.

This rearrangement joins TRBV6-1 to TRBJ1-5; 9 nucleotides agree with TRBD1. This CDR3 contains 18 residues. Germline CDR1 is MNHNS and CDR2 is SASEGT. J gave up 7 bases and V 2 bases, and 15 bases lay outside the gene matches. For the CDR3, the DNA is TGTGCCAGCAGTGAACATATTGGGGACAGGGCAGGAGGACAGCCCCAGCATTTT. Its translation: CASSEHIGDRAGGQPQHF.